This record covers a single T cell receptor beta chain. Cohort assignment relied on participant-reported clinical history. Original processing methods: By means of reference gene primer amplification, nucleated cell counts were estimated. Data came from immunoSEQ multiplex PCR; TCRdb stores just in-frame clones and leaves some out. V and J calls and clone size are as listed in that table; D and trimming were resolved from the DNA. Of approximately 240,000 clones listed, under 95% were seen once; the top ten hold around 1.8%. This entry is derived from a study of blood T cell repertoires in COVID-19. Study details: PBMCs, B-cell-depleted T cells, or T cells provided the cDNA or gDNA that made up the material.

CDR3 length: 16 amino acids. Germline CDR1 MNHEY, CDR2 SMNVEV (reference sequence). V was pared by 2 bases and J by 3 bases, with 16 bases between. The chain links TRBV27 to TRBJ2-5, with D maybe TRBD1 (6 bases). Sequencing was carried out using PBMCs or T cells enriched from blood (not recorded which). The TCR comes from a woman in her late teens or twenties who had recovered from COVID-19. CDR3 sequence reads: CASSLQFGQTKETQYF. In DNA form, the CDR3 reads TGTGCCAGCAGTTTACAGTTCGGACAGACCAAAGAGACCCAGTACTTC.